The 17 T cell receptor beta chains listed next were all sequenced from one sample in a study of shared clonotypes between healthy human individuals. TCRdb's table, derived via immunoSEQ multiplex PCR, lists solely in-frame clones and lacks some. The data contain 1,100,000 or so clones, 70% to 80% of them seen just once; the ten biggest clones take up more than 0.45%. Material: memory CD4+ T cells from PBMCs. Regarding subset: CD45RA-negative fraction. These receptors came from a man aged 18 to 30 in good health. Some clones in this sample may be carry-over from other donors' samples.

This clone has just a few counts. The chain uses TRBV29-1 and TRBJ2-3; D might be TRBD2 (5 bases). Germline assignment: CDR1 SQVTM and CDR2 ANQGSEA. Trimming took 7 bases from V and 2 from J, leaving 13 bases between them. The CDR3 runs to 13 residues. In nucleotides, the CDR3 is TGCAGCGGGGAGAGCTACTTCACAGATACGCAGTATTTT. Residues: CSGESYFTDTQYF.

The genes are TRBV5-1 and TRBJ1-4, with D unresolved. CDR3 length equals 16 residues. Germline V gene lookup returns CDR1 SGHRS and CDR2 YFSETQ. Deletions cut 4 bases from V and 3 bases from J, with 16 bases between. CDR3 sequence reads: CASSVRPDMANEKLFF. CDR3 coding DNA: TGCGCCAGCAGCGTTCGTCCAGACATGGCTAATGAAAAACTGTTTTTT.

The gene calls are TRBV9 and TRBJ2-3; 8 nucleotides match TRBD2. With 0 bases clipped from V and 2 bases from J, the junction kept 5 bases outside the gene matches. This CDR3 comprises 16 residues. The germline V gene encodes CDR1 SGDLS and CDR2 YYNGEE. CDR3 coding DNA: TGTGCCAGCAGCGTAGGGCTAGCGGGCTTCACAGATACGCAGTATTTT. Translating gives CASSVGLAGFTDTQYF.

This chain connects TRBV4-3 to TRBJ2-5; TRBD1 aligns across 7 bases. CDR1 is LGHNA and CDR2 is YSLEER in the germline V gene. Germline trimming cut 4 bases from V and 4 bases from J; bases unmatched to any gene: 9. This CDR3 is built from 15 residues. CDR3 sequence (DNA): TGCGCCAGCAGCCTGACCGGACAGGTAGGAGAGACCCAGTACTTC. Its translation is CASSLTGQVGETQYF.

The chain employs TRBV19 and TRBJ1-6; the match to TRBD1 covers 8 bases. Trimming took 6 bases from V and 6 from J; bases not matched to a gene: 7. The length of the CDR3 is 15 residues. Germline values: CDR1 LNHDA, CDR2 SQIVND (reference sequence). For the CDR3, the DNA is TGTGCCAGTAGATGGGGACAGGACCGTAATTCACCCCTCCACTTT. Translating gives CASRWGQDRNSPLHF.

The chain joins TRBV28 to TRBJ2-7; 7 nucleotides line up with TRBD1. V dropped 5 bases and J dropped 3; count of bases not matched to a gene: 10. In germline, CDR1 is MDHEN, CDR2 SYDVKM. The length of the CDR3 is 15 residues. The CDR3 DNA follows: TGTGCCAGCAGTAGGACCCAACAGGGGTTCTACGAGCAGTACTTC. Amino acid sequence: CASSRTQQGFYEQYF. Variable domain in full (rest from reference TRBV28 and TRBJ2-7): DVKVTQSSRYLVKRTGEKVFLECVQDMDHENMFWYRQDPGLGLRLIYFSYDVKMKEKGDIPEGYSVSREKKERFSLILESASTNQTSMYLCASSRTQQGFYEQYFGPGTRLTVT.

This chain connects TRBV4-1 to TRBJ2-3; maybe TRBD1 (5 bases). The germline V and J ends were trimmed by 0 bases and 0 bases, with 10 bases remaining between them. The germline CDR1 and CDR2 sequences are MGHRA and YSYEKL. The CDR3 runs to 16 residues. The CDR3 DNA is TGCGCCAGCAGCCAAGAAGGGGTAGCTAGCACAGATACGCAGTATTTT. Residues: CASSQEGVASTDTQYF.

V usage is TRBV5-4 and J usage is TRBJ1-2; D not resolved. Trimming left V 0 bases short and J 3 bases short, with 3 bases between. This CDR3 is 12 amino acids long. The germline CDR1 and CDR2 sequences are SGHNT and YYREEE (reference sequence). CDR3 sequence (DNA): TGTGCCAGCAGCTTGGTATACTATGGCTACACCTTC. Its protein product is CASSLVYYGYTF.

As for this clone: In the same sample, other DNA sequences code for this CDR3. The chain couples TRBV28 to TRBJ1-4; no clear D gene. The CDR3 contains 11 residues. Germline CDR1 and CDR2: MDHEN and SYDVKM. Trimming pared 2 bases from V and 5 bases from J, leaving 0 bases between. CDR3 nucleotides: TGTGCCAGCAGTTTAAATGAAAAACTGTTTTTT. Its protein product is CASSLNEKLFF.

The gene calls are TRBV30 and TRBJ2-1, with D tentatively TRBD2 (6 bases). This CDR3 spans 15 amino acids. CDR1 and CDR2 from the germline V gene are GTSNPN and SVGIG (reference sequence). V was pared by 3 bases and J by 8 bases, with 20 bases between. CDR3: CAWSPWGRRGHEQFF. The CDR3 DNA reads as TGTGCCTGGAGCCCATGGGGACGGAGGGGTCATGAGCAGTTCTTC.

In this sample, this clone turned up once. The chain recombines TRBV11-1 with TRBJ2-1; 13 bases line up with TRBD2. CDR1 is SGHAT and CDR2 is FQDESV in the germline V gene (reference sequence). Unmatched junction bases numbered 7, after V lost 4 bases and J lost 7 bases. This CDR3 spans 16 amino acids. CDR3 nucleotides: TGTGCCAGCAGCTCCTCACTAGCGGGAGGGCCTAATGAGCAGTTCTTC. Translated: CASSSSLAGGPNEQFF. The complete variable domain, with remaining parts taken from reference TRBV11-1 and TRBJ2-1, reads EAEVAQSPRYKITEKSQAVAFWCDPISGHATLYWYRQILGQGPELLVQFQDESVVDDSQLPKDRFSAERLKGVDSTLKIQPAELGDSAMYLCASSSSLAGGPNEQFFGPGTRLTVL.

The rearrangement uses TRBV9 and TRBJ1-4, with a possible D match to TRBD1 (6 bases). The CDR3 contains 18 residues. Per germline, CDR1 SGDLS and CDR2 YYNGEE. V was pared by 4 bases and J by 8 bases, with 27 bases between. The CDR3: CASSHTEKQGSLNEKLFF. CDR3 coding DNA: TGTGCCAGCAGCCATACAGAAAAACAGGGAAGTCTTAACGAAAAACTGTTTTTT.

This chain connects TRBV9 to TRBJ2-3; D is unclear. Trimming removed 0 bases from V and 4 bases from J, with 6 bases in between. From germline, CDR1 is SGDLS and CDR2 YYNGEE. This CDR3 is 13 amino acids long. CDR3 region: CASSVEDSDTQYF. CDR3 in DNA: TGTGCCAGCAGCGTAGAAGACTCAGATACGCAGTATTTT.

This rearrangement joins TRBV6-5 to TRBJ2-5; 8 bases line up with TRBD1. With 7 bases clipped from V and 7 bases from J, the junction kept 5 bases outside the gene matches. Germline CDR1 reads MNHEY; CDR2 reads SVGAGI. This CDR3 has 12 amino acids. CDR3 in DNA: TGTGCCAGCACCCCGGACAGGGTGACCCAGTACTTC. As protein: CASTPDRVTQYF.

In regard to this clone: Being one base from a much bigger clone, this may be a read error. In the same sample, other DNA sequences code for this CDR3. The chain uses TRBV7-2 and TRBJ1-3; D gene uncertain. Germline CDR1 reads SGHTA; CDR2 reads FQGNSA. V was shortened by 4 bases and J by 4 bases, with 2 bases between the two germline ends. CDR3 length equals 11 residues. In DNA, the CDR3 is TGTGCCAGCAGCTCCGGAAACACCATATATTTT. As protein: CASSSGNTIYF. The whole variable domain, remainder taken from reference TRBV7-2 and TRBJ1-3, is GAGVSQSPSNKVTEKGKDVELRCDPISGHTALYWYRQSLGQGLEFLIYFQGNSAPDKSGLPSDRFSAERTGGSVSTLTIQRTQQEDSAVYLCASSSGNTIYFGEGSWLTVV.

The chain uses TRBV21-1 and TRBJ1-5. TRBV21-1 is tagged as a pseudogene. The CDR3 is 13 amino acids. This CDR3 reads CASSQGGNQPQHF. The DNA of the CDR3 is TGTGCCAGCAGCCAAGGGGGTAATCAGCCCCAGCATTTT.

As regards this clone: This may come from a read error, since a much larger clone is one base off. The chain joins TRBV7-2 to TRBJ2-7; 10 bases match TRBD2. Germline V gene data show CDR1 as SGHTA and CDR2 as FQGNSA. V lost 6 bases to trimming and J lost 3 bases; unmatched junction nucleotides: 8. CDR3 length: 15 amino acids. The CDR3 sequence is CASRPRTSGDYEQYF. The CDR3, as DNA: TGTGCCAGCAGGCCTAGGACTAGCGGTGACTACGAGCAGTACTTC.